The 8 T cell receptor beta chains listed next were all sequenced from one sample in a study of blood T cells in healthy people across ages. A second PCR of 7 to 11 cycles used a sample-barcoded 5' primer and a J-beta primer mix. From the 5' RACE reads, TCRdb called clonotypes with MiXCR, one entry per CDR3 protein. The sample holds over 1,300,000 distinct CDR3 sequences, around 55% seen once. The material sequenced was blood. The source is a man between 18 and 29 years old in good health.

This clonotype occurred a few times. The junction shows a germline mismatch at one end, possibly a read error. V usage is TRBV20-1 and J usage is TRBJ2-1; D is ambiguous. Germline V lookup: CDR1 DFQATT, CDR2 SNEGSKA (reference sequence). The CDR3 has 14 residues. As DNA, the CDR3 is TGCAGTGCGAGAGCGAGTTTAAGCTACAATGAGCAGTTCTTC. Protein: CSARASLSYNEQFF.

In this sample, this clonotype turned up a few times. J is TRBJ2-5 and V is TRBV7-8; 11 bases match TRBD2. The V gene end was trimmed by 1 base and the J gene end by 2 bases; junction bases not matched to a gene: 6. The CDR3 has 17 amino acids. Germline lookup yields CDR1 SGHVS and CDR2 FQNEAQ. The CDR3 spells CASSLVAGGLRQETQYF. The CDR3, as DNA: TGTGCCAGCAGCTTAGTAGCGGGGGGGCTCCGTCAAGAGACCCAGTACTTC.

The chain has TRBV4-2 and TRBJ1-4; possibly TRBD1 for D (6 bases). From germline, CDR1 is LGHNA and CDR2 YNFKEQ. The CDR3 covers 15 residues. Trimming took off 4 bases at V and 6 bases at J, with 15 bases between the two ends. Written as DNA, the CDR3 is TGTGCCAGCAGCCCGGCCACAGGGTCCGATGAAAAACTGTTTTTT. Translated: CASSPATGSDEKLFF.

As for this clonotype: A junction boundary mismatches the germline segment, possibly from a read error. The chain joins TRBV20-1 to TRBJ1-1; a weak D match, TRBD1 (5 bases). The germline V gene has CDR1 DFQATT and CDR2 SNEGSKA (reference sequence). The CDR3 totals 13 residues. For the CDR3, the DNA is TGCAGTGCCAGAGGTCAGGGTGGGGTGGAAGCTTTCTTT. It specifies CSARGQGGVEAFF.

On this clonotype itself: Because the CDR3's place on the DNA is in doubt, the DNA is left out and the CDR3 is given as listed by TCRdb. The rearrangement links TRBV30 to TRBJ2-3. From its first to its last residue, the CDR3 has 14 amino acids. CDR1 is GTSNPN and CDR2 is SVGIG in the germline V gene (reference sequence). The CDR3 protein is CAWSVSLGTGTQYF.

The J gene is TRBJ1-1, the V gene TRBV5-1; D unclear. CDR3 length: 16 amino acids. Germline CDR1 is SGHRS and CDR2 is YFSETQ. V shed 0 bases and J shed 0 bases, with 12 bases lying between them. DNA of the CDR3: TGCGCCAGCAGCTTGGACGGAGGCGGACTGAACACTGAAGCTTTCTTT. Protein product: CASSLDGGGLNTEAFF.

This rearrangement joins TRBV4-2 to TRBJ1-2; possible D gene TRBD1, 5 bases. There are 14 residues in the CDR3. Germline lookup yields CDR1 LGHNA and CDR2 YNFKEQ. The V and J ends lost 2 bases and 3 bases respectively, with 10 bases between them. In DNA form, the CDR3 reads TGTGCCAGCAGCCAATATGTGGGACACTATGGCTACACCTTC. Translating gives CASSQYVGHYGYTF.

The chain recombines TRBV7-2 with TRBJ1-2, with unresolved D. Per the germline V gene, CDR1 is SGHTA and CDR2 is FQGNSA. The CDR3 loop spans 15 amino acids. V was shortened by 2 bases and J by 5 bases, with 15 bases between the two germline ends. The CDR3 protein is CASSLLRGGVYGYTF. The CDR3 DNA reads as TGTGCCAGCAGCTTATTAAGAGGCGGGGTTTATGGCTACACCTTC.